This T cell receptor beta chain was captured by sequencing in a study of blood T cells in healthy people across ages. Every sample had a minimum of 6 million PBMCs isolated. This clonotype was seen a handful of times. For the second PCR, which ran for about 7 to 11 cycles, a sample-barcoded 5' primer and a J-beta primer mix were used. All cDNA molecules were each tagged by a template-switch adaptor with 12 random nucleotides. MiXCR was run by TCRdb on the 5' RACE reads, yielding one entry per CDR3 protein. The repertoire has approximately 1.5 million distinct CDR3 sequences, about 31% of them found once; the top ten carry 10% to 12%. Source material: blood. The sequence was collected from a woman in her thirties in good health.

CDR3 residues: CASSSVSGMIEQFF. As DNA, the CDR3 is TGTGCCAGCAGTTCCGTTAGCGGGATGATTGAGCAGTTCTTC. The J gene is TRBJ2-1, the V gene TRBV6-2 or TRBV6-3, with 8 nucleotides matching TRBD2. The trim removed 4 bases at V and 9 bases at J, leaving 8 bases unmatched. This CDR3 has 14 residues. The V gene's germline CDR1 is MNHEY and CDR2 SVGEGT.